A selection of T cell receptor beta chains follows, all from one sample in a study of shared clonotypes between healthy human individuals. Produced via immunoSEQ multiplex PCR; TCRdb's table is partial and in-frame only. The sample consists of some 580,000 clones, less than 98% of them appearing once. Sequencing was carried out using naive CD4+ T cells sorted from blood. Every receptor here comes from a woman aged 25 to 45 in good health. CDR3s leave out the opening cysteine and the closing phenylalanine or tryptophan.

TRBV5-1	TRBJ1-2	ASSSYMSGGYT
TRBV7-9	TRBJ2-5	ASSLMSETQY
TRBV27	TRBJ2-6	ASSLSRSSGANVLT
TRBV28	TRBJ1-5	ASSLRGENQPQH
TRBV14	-	ASSQISGARGEQY
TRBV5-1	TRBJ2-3	ASTPVLGGADTQY
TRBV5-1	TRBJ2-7	ASSLAKTSGSPYEQY
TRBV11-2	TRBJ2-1	ASSLVQHNEQF
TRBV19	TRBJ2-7	ASNPTGLESYEQY
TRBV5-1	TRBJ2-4	ASSRRTEDIQY
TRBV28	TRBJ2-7	ASRGLIIYEQY
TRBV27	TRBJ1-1	ASSPNRDGVNTEAF
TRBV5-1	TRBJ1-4	ASSLEGDRREKLF
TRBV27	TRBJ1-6	ASRRNLGTDNSPLH